A single sample gave rise to the 19 T cell receptor beta chains below, sequenced in a study of cytomegalovirus exposure and HLA in healthy donors (dated 2017 in TCRdb). Library construction relied on the immunoSEQ multiplex PCR assay. A mixture of 60 forward primers for TCR Vbeta segments and 13 reverse primers for TCR Jbeta segments was used in the multiplex PCR. What TCRdb holds here is the immuneACCESS table cut down to in-frame rearrangements. Part of the clones is not present; checked against another copy, under half of the missing clones reflect an unresolved V gene, and the others are unexplained. This sample lists 150,000 or so clones; roughly 79% were detected once. The ten largest clonotypes hold 0.98% of the sample. Sequencing was done on a sample of PBMCs. The receptors derive from a woman aged 45 to 65 in good health and CMV-seropositive.

J is TRBJ1-5 and V is TRBV6-5; D unresolved. Trimming left V 0 bases short and J 5 bases short, with 5 bases between. From germline, CDR1 is MNHEY and CDR2 SVGAGI. CDR3 size: 13 residues. The CDR3: CASSYSRDQPQHF. The CDR3 DNA is TGTGCCAGCAGTTACTCGAGAGATCAGCCCCAGCATTTT.

V usage is TRBV18 and J usage is TRBJ2-6; 7 bases match TRBD1. V shed 5 bases and J 2 bases; nucleotides not matched to a gene: 6. Germline V gene data show CDR1 as KGHSH and CDR2 as LQKENI. CDR3 length: 16 amino acids. The chain's CDR3 is CASSETGVAGANVLTF. CDR3 coding DNA: TGTGCCAGCTCAGAAACAGGGGTTGCTGGGGCCAACGTCCTGACTTTC.

The rearrangement links TRBV5-4 to TRBJ2-3; TRBD1 aligns across 10 bases. Germline V CDR1 and CDR2: SGHNT, YYREEE (reference sequence). J was trimmed by 2 bases and V by 0 bases; bases with no gene match: 0. The CDR3 consists of 15 residues. The CDR3 bases are TGTGCCAGCAGCTTGGGACAGGGGGCCACAGATACGCAGTATTTT. Protein product: CASSLGQGATDTQYF.

The chain carries TRBV7-2 and TRBJ2-3; D remains ambiguous. CDR1 and CDR2 (germline): SGHTA, FQGNSA. V lost 2 bases to trimming and J lost 0 bases, with 21 bases between them. The CDR3 has 19 residues. The DNA for the CDR3 is TGTGCCAGCAGCTTATCCACCTTCGACTGGATACCTAGCACAGATACGCAGTATTTT. It encodes CASSLSTFDWIPSTDTQYF.

The V and J genes are TRBV5-6 and TRBJ1-4, with D possibly TRBD1 on 6 matching bases. This CDR3 spans 14 amino acids. Trimming stripped 0 bases from V and 10 bases from J, with 13 bases between. Per germline, CDR1 SGHDT and CDR2 YYEEEE. This chain's CDR3 is CASSLGGLKGKLFF. The DNA of the CDR3 is TGTGCCAGCAGCTTGGGGGGGCTTAAAGGAAAACTGTTTTTT.

This rearrangement joins TRBV30 to TRBJ1-5; D gene ambiguous. The CDR3 is made up of 12 amino acids. Germline V gene lookup returns CDR1 GTSNPN and CDR2 SVGIG (reference sequence). Trimming removed 4 bases from V and 3 bases from J, with 7 bases in between. The CDR3 here is CAWNRVNQPQHF. The CDR3 DNA follows: TGTGCCTGGAACCGGGTCAATCAGCCCCAGCATTTT.

This chain connects TRBV5-6 to TRBJ2-3, with 9 bases matching TRBD1. The CDR3 contains 16 residues. In germline, CDR1 is SGHDT, CDR2 YYEEEE. V lost 2 bases to trimming and J lost 4 bases; unmatched junction nucleotides: 8. CDR3: CASSFYLTGGADTQYF. CDR3 coding DNA: TGTGCCAGCAGCTTCTACCTGACAGGGGGGGCAGATACGCAGTATTTT.

This clone showed up just once. V and J are TRBV5-6 and TRBJ1-1; TRBD1 agrees at 10 bases. V dropped 0 bases and J dropped 4; count of bases not matched to a gene: 0. Germline CDR1 and CDR2: SGHDT and YYEEEE. The CDR3 has 14 residues. The CDR3 protein is CASSLGQGATEAFF. The CDR3 DNA follows: TGTGCCAGCAGCTTGGGACAGGGGGCCACTGAAGCTTTCTTT. Variable domain in full (rest from reference TRBV5-6 and TRBJ1-1): DAGVTQSPTHLIKTRGQQVTLRCSPKSGHDTVSWYQQALGQGPQFIFQYYEEEERQRGNFPDRFSGHQFPNYSSELNVNALLLGDSALYLCASSLGQGATEAFFGQGTRLTVV.

This clone was seen only once. One end of the junction does not line up with germline, which may come from a read error. The gene calls are TRBV5-4 and TRBJ1-3, with D tentatively TRBD1 (6 bases). The CDR3 has 15 amino acids. Germline V CDR1 and CDR2: SGHNT, YYREEE (reference sequence). CDR3 sequence (DNA): TGTGCCAGCAGCCGTCAGGGGAACTCTGGAAACACCGTATATTTT. This codes for CASSRQGNSGNTVYF.

This sequence joins TRBV2 and TRBJ1-4; 8 positions match TRBD1. Germline CDR1 is SNHLY and CDR2 is FYNNEI. V lost 7 bases to trimming and J lost 14 bases; unmatched junction nucleotides: 9. The CDR3 loop spans 12 amino acids. For the CDR3, the DNA is TGTGCCAGCACCGGGACAGGCGTTAGGCTGTTTTTT. This encodes CASTGTGVRLFF. Using reference TRBV2 and TRBJ1-4 for the parts outside the CDR3, the full variable domain is EPEVTQTPSHQVTQMGQEVILRCVPISNHLYFYWYRQILGQKVEFLVSFYNNEISEKSEIFDDQFSVERPDGSNFTLKIRSTKLEDSAMYFCASTGTGVRLFFGSGTQLSVL.

The chain joins TRBV6-5 to TRBJ1-2; D might be TRBD1 (5 bases). The germline V and J ends were trimmed by 6 bases and 8 bases, with 16 bases remaining between them. Germline CDR1 reads MNHEY; CDR2 reads SVGAGI. The CDR3 is 13 residues long. CDR3 nucleotide sequence: TGTGCCAGCAGGCAAACAGGTCTTAGGGGCTACACCTTC. It specifies CASRQTGLRGYTF.

This clone was recorded only once. The chain employs TRBV10-2 and TRBJ1-1, with 8 bases lining up with TRBD1. Germline V gene lookup returns CDR1 WSHSY and CDR2 SAAADI. This CDR3 is 14 amino acids long. With 6 bases clipped from V and 5 bases from J, the junction kept 8 bases outside the gene matches. In nucleotides, the CDR3 is TGCGCCAGCAGAAAAGACAGGGGAGGGACTGAAGCTTTCTTT. Encoded protein: CASRKDRGGTEAFF.

V and J are TRBV11-2 and TRBJ1-2, with a weak D call TRBD1 (6 bases). CDR1 and CDR2 from the germline V gene are SGHAT and FQNNGV. The CDR3 length is 12 residues. V was trimmed by 4 bases and J by 8 bases, leaving 11 bases between them. The CDR3 DNA follows: TGTGCCAGCAGCTCACAGGGATGGGGCTACACCTTC. The encoded protein is CASSSQGWGYTF. The full variable domain, with the rest looked up from reference TRBV11-2 and TRBJ1-2, is EAGVAQSPRYKIIEKRQSVAFWCNPISGHATLYWYQQILGQGPKLLIQFQNNGVVDDSQLPKDRFSAERLKGVDSTLKIQPAKLEDSAVYLCASSSQGWGYTFGSGTRLTVV.

The chain has TRBV7-9 and TRBJ2-1, with D unclear. V lost 0 bases, J lost 5 bases, and 11 bases lay in between. The CDR3 sequence is 15 residues long. Germline V lookup: CDR1 SEHNR, CDR2 FQNEAQ (reference sequence). CDR3 residues: CASSLASWLNNEQFF. The CDR3, as DNA: TGTGCCAGCAGCTTAGCTTCATGGCTTAACAATGAGCAGTTCTTC.

This sequence joins TRBV30 and TRBJ1-1; 7 bases line up with TRBD1. V trimming: 5 bases; J trimming: 1 base; junction bases outside the gene matches: 4. CDR1 and CDR2 (germline): GTSNPN, SVGIG (reference sequence). The CDR3 length is 13 residues. CDR3 in amino acids: CAWQGQPNTEAFF. CDR3 bases: TGTGCCTGGCAGGGACAGCCGAACACTGAAGCTTTCTTT.

DNA for the CDR3: TGTGCCAGCAGGGAACCGGGACAGGGACTTACCGGGGAGCTGTTTTTT. Translated, it gives CASREPGQGLTGELFF. This chain joins TRBV6-1 and TRBJ2-2; the match to TRBD1 covers 9 bases. Germline-derived CDR1 and CDR2 are MNHNS and SASEGT. V was clipped by 6 bases and J by 5 bases; unmatched bases: 10. The CDR3 contains 16 residues.

The chain carries TRBV6-1 and TRBJ2-7; TRBD1 matches 7 bases. Germline assignment: CDR1 MNHNS and CDR2 SASEGT. The CDR3 sequence is 15 residues long. J gave up 1 base and V 6 bases, and 9 bases lay outside the gene matches. CDR3 in amino acids: CASSPTGALSYEQYF. CDR3 coding DNA: TGTGCCAGCAGCCCCACAGGGGCCTTATCCTACGAGCAGTACTTC.

The CDR3 loop reads CASSLGTGGTEAFF. In nucleotides, the CDR3 is TGTGCCAGCAGCTTAGGAACAGGGGGCACTGAAGCTTTCTTT. V and J are TRBV13 and TRBJ1-1; 8 bases map to TRBD1. CDR3 length: 14 residues. Germline lookup yields CDR1 PRHDT and CDR2 FYEKMQ (reference sequence). The V gene end was trimmed by 0 bases and the J gene end by 4 bases; junction bases not matched to a gene: 1.

The CDR3 spells CASSIMGQSTDTQYF. The DNA of the CDR3 is TGTGCCAGTAGTATCATGGGACAGAGCACAGATACGCAGTATTTT. The V gene is TRBV19, the J gene TRBJ2-3, with 7 bases lining up with TRBD1. This CDR3 region has 15 residues. In germline, CDR1 is LNHDA, CDR2 SQIVND (reference sequence). The V and J ends lost 3 bases and 0 bases, in that order; junction bases with no gene match: 3.